Each of the 13 T cell receptor beta chains below was sequenced from the same sample in a study of molecular identifiers for immune sequencing clone quantification. TCRdb re-analysed the PCR reads in MiXCR, keeping a single row per CDR3 protein. The sample lists 60,000 to 70,000 distinct CDR3 sequences, under 20% seen once, with 1.4% to 1.5% in the top ten. The sequencing input was naive CD8+ T cells from blood, with Jurkat cell RNA spiked in. Subset reported: FACS-sorted CD8+CD4-CCR7+CD45RA+ naive T cells. The receptors derive from a human donor in good health. Some libraries in this study had Jurkat cell RNA spiked in.

This clonotype occurred many times. The rearrangement links TRBV7-6 to TRBJ2-1; TRBD2 matches at 9 bases. Germline values: CDR1 SGHVS, CDR2 FNYEAQ. The V gene end was trimmed by 5 bases and the J gene end by 3 bases; junction bases not matched to a gene: 5. This CDR3 region has 15 residues. The CDR3 sequence: CASSQGLAIYNEQFF. For the CDR3, the DNA is TGTGCCAGCAGCCAAGGACTAGCGATCTACAATGAGCAGTTCTTC.

This clonotype occurred many times. The chain combines TRBV11-2 with TRBJ2-7; D is undetermined. Looked up from germline, CDR1 is SGHAT and CDR2 is FQNNGV. Trimming took 3 bases from V and 4 from J, leaving 13 bases between them. CDR3 length: 14 amino acids. CDR3 coding DNA: TGTGCCAGCAGCTTGGGTTTATCGGGTTACGAGCAGTACTTC. Translating it yields CASSLGLSGYEQYF. Full variable domain (outside the CDR3, taken from reference TRBV11-2 and TRBJ2-7): EAGVAQSPRYKIIEKRQSVAFWCNPISGHATLYWYQQILGQGPKLLIQFQNNGVVDDSQLPKDRFSAERLKGVDSTLKIQPAKLEDSAVYLCASSLGLSGYEQYFGPGTRLTVT.

The chain recombines TRBV5-3 with TRBJ1-1, with TRBD1 matching over 8 bases. TRBV5-3 is noted as an ORF with a role that remains uncertain. V dropped 8 bases and J dropped 3; count of bases not matched to a gene: 3. The CDR3 extends over 12 amino acids. In DNA, the CDR3 is TGTGCCAGCAACAGGGGGGACACTGAAGCTTTCTTT. Translating gives CASNRGDTEAFF.

The sample holds a few counts of this clonotype. The chain joins TRBV24-1 to TRBJ2-1, with 9 bases identical to TRBD1. The CDR3 runs 16 residues. V dropped 1 base and J dropped 7; count of bases not matched to a gene: 7. Germline V gene sequence: CDR1 KGHDR, CDR2 SFDVKD. This CDR3 reads CATSDLFGTGSNEQFF. The DNA for the CDR3 is TGTGCCACCAGTGATTTATTCGGGACAGGGTCGAATGAGCAGTTCTTC.

The CDR3 sequence is CASSLVGVDKQYF. The CDR3 nucleotides read TGTGCCAGCAGCTTAGTCGGGGTGGACAAGCAGTACTTC. The chain has TRBV11-2 and TRBJ2-7; D is tentatively TRBD1 or TRBD2 (5 bases each). The germline V and J ends were trimmed by 1 base and 8 bases, with 12 bases remaining between them. There are 13 residues in the CDR3. Germline values: CDR1 SGHAT, CDR2 FQNNGV.

About this clonotype itself: Given the absence of the conserved phenylalanine or tryptophan at the CDR3 end, a read error is likely. The rearrangement links TRBV7-9 to TRBJ2-3; 7 nucleotides agree with TRBD2. CDR1 is SEHNR and CDR2 is FQNEAQ in the germline V gene (reference sequence). J gave up 6 bases and V 5 bases, and 8 bases lay outside the gene matches. This CDR3 is 14 amino acids long. CDR3 amino acids: CASSLSGVTDTQYL. DNA of the CDR3: TGTGCCAGCAGCCTGAGCGGGGTCACTGATACGCAGTATCTT.

The sample holds many counts of this clonotype. The V call is TRBV27, the J call TRBJ1-1; TRBD1 aligns across 8 bases. Germline-derived CDR1 and CDR2 are MNHEY and SMNVEV (reference sequence). The CDR3 runs 15 residues. Trimming removed 4 bases from V and 1 base from J; junction bases left unmatched: 5. CDR3 coding DNA: TGTGCCAGCAGTTCCTACAGGGGGGAGAACACTGAAGCTTTCTTT. Translation: CASSSYRGENTEAFF.

This clonotype was seen ten or more times. The rearrangement uses TRBV15 and TRBJ2-7; perhaps D is TRBD1 or TRBD2 (5 bases each). Germline values: CDR1 LNHNV, CDR2 YYDKDF (reference sequence). This CDR3 comprises 15 residues. V was clipped by 5 bases and J by 0 bases, with 14 bases between them. The CDR3 here is CATSVGTESSYEQYF. The CDR3 region has the DNA TGTGCCACCAGCGTCGGGACCGAGAGCTCCTACGAGCAGTACTTC.

This clonotype was recorded many times. The chain links TRBV19 to TRBJ1-4; 8 bases align to TRBD1. Germline-derived CDR1 and CDR2 are LNHDA and SQIVND (reference sequence). V trimming: 4 bases; J trimming: 2 bases; junction bases outside the gene matches: 6. CDR3 size: 16 residues. The CDR3 spells CASSTGGQNTNEKLFF. The CDR3 nucleotides read TGTGCCAGTAGTACAGGGGGCCAGAATACTAATGAAAAACTGTTTTTT.

This clonotype has a count of ten or more. The chain joins TRBV7-2 to TRBJ2-1, with 9 positions matching TRBD2. Germline-derived CDR1 and CDR2 are SGHTA and FQGNSA. The V and J ends lost 4 bases and 7 bases, in that order; junction bases with no gene match: 5. There are 14 residues in the CDR3. The CDR3 is CASSSLTSGNEQFF. CDR3 nucleotides: TGTGCCAGCAGCTCCCTGACTAGCGGAAATGAGCAGTTCTTC.

This clonotype was observed at least ten times. The chain is built from TRBV2 and TRBJ2-7, with D possibly TRBD1 on 6 matching bases. This CDR3 comprises 13 residues. With 2 bases removed from V and 6 bases from J, the gap between germline ends came to 11 bases. Germline lookup yields CDR1 SNHLY and CDR2 FYNNEI. The CDR3 loop is CASSEWGLGEQYF. As DNA, the CDR3 is TGTGCCAGCAGTGAATGGGGGCTAGGCGAGCAGTACTTC. Looking up the rest from reference TRBV2 and TRBJ2-7 gives the full variable domain: EPEVTQTPSHQVTQMGQEVILRCVPISNHLYFYWYRQILGQKVEFLVSFYNNEISEKSEIFDDQFSVERPDGSNFTLKIRSTKLEDSAMYFCASSEWGLGEQYFGPGTRLTVT.

V usage is TRBV5-1 and J usage is TRBJ2-1; D unclear. Trimming removed 4 bases at V and 8 bases at J, with 22 bases between. This CDR3 has 16 amino acids. CDR1 SGHRS and CDR2 YFSETQ come from the germline V gene. CDR3 sequence reads: CASSLPADTMVHEQFF. The DNA for the CDR3 is TGCGCCAGCAGCCTTCCGGCGGATACAATGGTCCATGAGCAGTTCTTC.

On this clonotype itself: A much larger clone sits a single nucleotide away, making a read error possible. V usage is TRBV9 and J usage is TRBJ2-7; 10 bases map to TRBD2. Germline-derived CDR1 and CDR2 are SGDLS and YYNGEE. The CDR3 loop spans 15 amino acids. The V gene end was trimmed by 4 bases and the J gene end by 7 bases; junction bases not matched to a gene: 11. The CDR3 region is CASSSWLAGDQEQYF. CDR3 nucleotides: TGTGCCAGCAGCTCCTGGCTAGCGGGAGATCAGGAGCAGTACTTC.